The 3 T cell receptor beta chains reported below all come from one sample, sequenced in a study of blood T cell repertoires in COVID-19. The assay was immunoSEQ multiplex PCR, and TCRdb's table has in-frame clones only and misses some. The repertoire has some 320,000 clones, 85% to 90% of them found once; the top ten carry around 10%. Sequenced material: peripheral blood. The source of these receptors is a woman younger than 45 with COVID-19, enrolled during active disease.

This rearrangement joins TRBV7-9 to TRBJ1-1; D is unresolved. CDR1 SEHNR and CDR2 FQNEAQ come from the germline V gene (reference sequence). CDR3 length equals 13 residues. V was trimmed by 3 bases and J by 7 bases, leaving 12 bases between them. The CDR3 loop is CASSLTGIYEAFF. CDR3 coding DNA: TGTGCCAGCAGCTTGACCGGGATCTATGAAGCTTTCTTT.

The chain employs TRBV28 and TRBJ1-1; no clear D. Trimming removed 6 bases from V and 11 bases from J, with 19 bases in between. The length of the CDR3 is 13 residues. Germline-derived CDR1 and CDR2 are MDHEN and SYDVKM. The CDR3 spells CASRKIGETKAFF. Here the CDR3 DNA reads TGTGCCAGCAGGAAAATCGGGGAAACAAAGGCTTTCTTT.

The chain is built from TRBV11-3 and TRBJ2-2; weak D call: TRBD1 (5 bases). V was pared by 5 bases and J by 7 bases, with 20 bases between. The CDR3 is 16 residues long. The germline gives CDR1 SGHNT, CDR2 YENEEA. CDR3 sequence reads: CASSHRPATGGGELFF. The CDR3 DNA reads as TGTGCCAGCAGCCACCGACCCGCCACAGGTGGCGGGGAGCTGTTTTTT.